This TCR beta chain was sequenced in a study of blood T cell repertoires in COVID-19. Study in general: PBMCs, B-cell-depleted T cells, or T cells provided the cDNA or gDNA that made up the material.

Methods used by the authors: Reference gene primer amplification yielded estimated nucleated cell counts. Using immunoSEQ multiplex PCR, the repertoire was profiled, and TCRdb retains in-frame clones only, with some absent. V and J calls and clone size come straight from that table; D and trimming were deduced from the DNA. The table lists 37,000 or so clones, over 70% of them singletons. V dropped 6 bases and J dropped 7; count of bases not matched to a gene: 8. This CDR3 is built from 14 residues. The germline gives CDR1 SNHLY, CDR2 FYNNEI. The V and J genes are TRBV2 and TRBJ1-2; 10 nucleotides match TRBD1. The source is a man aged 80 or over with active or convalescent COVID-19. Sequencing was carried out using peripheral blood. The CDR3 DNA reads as TGTGCCAGCAGCGGGACAGGGGCTCGGAGTGGCTACACCTTC. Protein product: CASSGTGARSGYTF. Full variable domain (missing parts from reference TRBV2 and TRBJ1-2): EPEVTQTPSHQVTQMGQEVILRCVPISNHLYFYWYRQILGQKVEFLVSFYNNEISEKSEIFDDQFSVERPDGSNFTLKIRSTKLEDSAMYFCASSGTGARSGYTFGSGTRLTVV.